This T cell receptor beta chain was identified during a study of response to subunit inactivated influenza vaccine. Study-level results: T cells newly recruited by each seasonal influenza vaccination are few, the authors suggested.

TCRdb independently ran MiXCR on the RT-PCR reads; one entry per CDR3 protein. In the table there are 650,000 to 800,000 distinct CDR3 sequences, roughly 18% of which are singletons. Trimming stripped 5 bases from V and 0 bases from J, with 14 bases between. The CDR3 totals 16 residues. Germline lookup yields CDR1 SEHNR and CDR2 FQNEAQ (reference sequence). With regard to this clonotype: Its antigen is not known.

Sequencing was performed on PBMCs from blood, taken roughly 5 days after vaccination. The receptor's source is a man aged 45-65 years who received an inactivated influenza vaccine. This chain links TRBV7-9 with TRBJ2-1, with a tentative D call TRBD2 (6 bases). CDR3 in DNA: TGTGCCAGCAGCCCTCTAGCGCCGAGCTCCTACAATGAGCAGTTCTTC. This sequence encodes CASSPLAPSSYNEQFF.